This TCR beta chain is drawn from a study of beta chain features in type 1 diabetes. Regarding the study as a whole: Lower insertion and higher deletion counts appeared at VDJ junctions in type 1 diabetes patients.

Expressed TCRB transcripts were sequenced because the isolated RNA had all been reverse transcribed beforehand. Profiling relied on immunoSEQ multiplex PCR, and the TCRdb table lists in-frame clones only, not all of them. The sample lists roughly 250,000 clones; over 8.5% were seen once. In the case of this clone: Its antigen is unknown.

Purity (above 95%) was reached by all sorted populations. CDR3 length: 15 amino acids. Germline lookup yields CDR1 SGHDN and CDR2 FVKESK. Trimming cost V 1 base and J 8 bases; bases outside gene matches: 5. The chain recombines TRBV14 with TRBJ2-1; 10 positions match TRBD1. Material: naive CD4+ T cells from blood. The source of this sequence is a woman in her late teens or twenties in good health. The DNA of the CDR3 is TGTGCCAGCAGCCAAGTGACAGGGGGCAGGGATGAGCAGTTCTTC. This sequence encodes CASSQVTGGRDEQFF.